This TCR beta chain was found in a study of blood T cells in healthy people across ages. This CDR3 is built from 14 residues. Trimming stripped 2 bases from V and 3 bases from J, with 12 bases between. Germline V gene lookup returns CDR1 SGHRS and CDR2 YFSETQ. A sample-barcoded 5' primer and a J-beta primer mix were used in a second PCR of roughly 7 to 11 cycles. Researchers report that a template-switch adaptor with 12 random nucleotides tagged each cDNA molecule. One entry per CDR3 protein results from TCRdb running MiXCR on the 5' RACE reads. Among 540,000 or so distinct CDR3 sequences listed, 27% were seen once.

The sequence was collected from a woman in her 70s in good health. Sequencing used blood. The chain combines TRBV5-1 with TRBJ2-7, with a tentative D call TRBD2 (6 bases). CDR3: CASSFNGGDYEQYF. CDR3 sequence (DNA): TGCGCCAGCAGCTTTAACGGGGGAGACTACGAGCAGTACTTC.